This T cell receptor beta chain originates from a study of identical twins. Between the trimmed V and J ends, which lost 0 bases and 4 bases, there was a span of 13 bases. The CDR3 totals 15 residues. Germline CDR1 LGHNA, CDR2 YSLEER. Study conclusions and caveats: Because invariant MAIT and iNKT cells could be present, zero-insertion analyses could be partly confounded. Cross-sectional statistics underpinned the conclusions; the same donors were not followed.

MiXCR, run by TCRdb on the 5' RACE reads, gives a single entry per CDR3 protein. This sample yields about 450,000 distinct CDR3 sequences, of which about a fifth are seen a single time; 9.5% to 15% belongs to the top ten. This clonotype turned up a few times. Its antigen is as yet unknown. The sequence came from a man in his fifties in good health. Specimen: naive T cells sorted from blood. The chain employs TRBV4-3 and TRBJ2-7; unclear D gene. The CDR3 is CASSQETLGGYEQYF. The CDR3 DNA is TGCGCCAGCAGCCAAGAGACCTTGGGTGGATACGAGCAGTACTTC.